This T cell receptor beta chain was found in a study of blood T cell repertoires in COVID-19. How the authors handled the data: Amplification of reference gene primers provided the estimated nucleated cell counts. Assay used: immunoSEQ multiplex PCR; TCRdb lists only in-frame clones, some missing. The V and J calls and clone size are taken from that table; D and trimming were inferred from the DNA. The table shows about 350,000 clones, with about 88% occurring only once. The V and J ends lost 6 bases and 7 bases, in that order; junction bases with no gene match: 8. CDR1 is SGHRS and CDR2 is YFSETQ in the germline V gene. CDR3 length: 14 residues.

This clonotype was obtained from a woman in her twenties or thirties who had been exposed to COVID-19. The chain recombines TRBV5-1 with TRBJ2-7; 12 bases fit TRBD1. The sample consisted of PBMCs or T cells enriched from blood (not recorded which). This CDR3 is CASIRDRGPGEQYF. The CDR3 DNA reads TGCGCCAGCATCCGGGACAGGGGGCCTGGGGAGCAGTACTTC.